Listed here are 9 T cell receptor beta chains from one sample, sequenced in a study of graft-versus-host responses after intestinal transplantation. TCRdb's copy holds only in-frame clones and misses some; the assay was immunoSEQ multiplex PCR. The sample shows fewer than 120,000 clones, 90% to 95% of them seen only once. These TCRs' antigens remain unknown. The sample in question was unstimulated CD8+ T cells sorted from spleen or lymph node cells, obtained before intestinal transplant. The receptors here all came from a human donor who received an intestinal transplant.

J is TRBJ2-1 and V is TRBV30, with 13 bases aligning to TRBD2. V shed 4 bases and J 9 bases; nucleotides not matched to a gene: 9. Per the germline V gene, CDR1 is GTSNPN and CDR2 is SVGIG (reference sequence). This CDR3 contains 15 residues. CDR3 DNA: TGTGCCTGGACCCCCGGACTAGCGGGAGTGGTTGAGCAGTTCTTC. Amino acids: CAWTPGLAGVVEQFF.

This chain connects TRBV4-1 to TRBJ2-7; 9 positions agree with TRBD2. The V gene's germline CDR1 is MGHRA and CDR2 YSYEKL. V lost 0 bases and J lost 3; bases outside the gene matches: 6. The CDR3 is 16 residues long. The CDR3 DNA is TGCGCCAGCAGCCAAGATGGGCGGGAGGGATTCTACGAGCAGTACTTC. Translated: CASSQDGREGFYEQYF.

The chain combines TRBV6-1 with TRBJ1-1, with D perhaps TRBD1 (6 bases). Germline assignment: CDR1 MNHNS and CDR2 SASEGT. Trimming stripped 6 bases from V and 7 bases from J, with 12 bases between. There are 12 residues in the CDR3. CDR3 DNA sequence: TGTGCCAGCAGAGGACAGCATTATGAAGCTTTCTTT. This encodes CASRGQHYEAFF.

CDR3 residues: CASNGGVSEAFF. The CDR3 DNA reads as TGTGCCAGTAATGGGGGCGTCTCTGAAGCTTTCTTT. This chain joins TRBV19 and TRBJ1-1; TRBD1 is a possible D gene (6 bases). The CDR3 totals 12 residues. V lost 7 bases to trimming and J lost 6 bases, with 12 bases between them. Germline V gives CDR1 LNHDA, CDR2 SQIVND (reference sequence).

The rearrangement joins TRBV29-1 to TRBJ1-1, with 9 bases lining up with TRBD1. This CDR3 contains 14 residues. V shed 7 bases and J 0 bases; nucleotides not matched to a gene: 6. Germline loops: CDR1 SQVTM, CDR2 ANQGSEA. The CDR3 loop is CSAQGAEMNTEAFF. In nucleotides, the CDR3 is TGCAGCGCACAGGGGGCGGAAATGAACACTGAAGCTTTCTTT.

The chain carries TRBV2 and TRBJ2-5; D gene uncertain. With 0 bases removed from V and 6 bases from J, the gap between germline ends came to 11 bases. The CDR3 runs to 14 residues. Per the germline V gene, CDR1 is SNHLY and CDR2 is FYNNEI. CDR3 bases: TGTGCCAGCAGTGAAGCGCCGATGGGAAAGACCCAGTACTTC. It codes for CASSEAPMGKTQYF. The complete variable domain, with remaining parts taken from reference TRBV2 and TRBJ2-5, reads EPEVTQTPSHQVTQMGQEVILRCVPISNHLYFYWYRQILGQKVEFLVSFYNNEISEKSEIFDDQFSVERPDGSNFTLKIRSTKLEDSAMYFCASSEAPMGKTQYFGPGTRLLVL.

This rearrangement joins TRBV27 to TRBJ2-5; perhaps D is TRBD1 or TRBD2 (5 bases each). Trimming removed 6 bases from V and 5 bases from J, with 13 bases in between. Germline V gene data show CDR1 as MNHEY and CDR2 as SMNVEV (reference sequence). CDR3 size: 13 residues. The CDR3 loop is CASSQLGAETQYF. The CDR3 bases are TGTGCCAGCAGCCAACTAGGGGCTGAGACCCAGTACTTC.

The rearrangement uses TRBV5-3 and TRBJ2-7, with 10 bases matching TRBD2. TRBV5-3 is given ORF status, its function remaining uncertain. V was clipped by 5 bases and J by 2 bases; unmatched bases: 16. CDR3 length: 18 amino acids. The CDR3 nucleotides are TGTGCCAGAAGGCATACATTTCTAGCGGGAGAGGACGCCTACGAGCAGTACTTC. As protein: CARRHTFLAGEDAYEQYF.

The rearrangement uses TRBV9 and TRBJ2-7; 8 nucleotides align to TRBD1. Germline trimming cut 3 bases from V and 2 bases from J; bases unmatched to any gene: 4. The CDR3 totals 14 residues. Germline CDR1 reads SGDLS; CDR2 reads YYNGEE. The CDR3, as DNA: TGTGCCAGCAGCGGCGGGACAGGACCCTACGAGCAGTACTTC. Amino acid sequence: CASSGGTGPYEQYF. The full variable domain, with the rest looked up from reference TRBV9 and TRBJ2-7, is DSGVTQTPKHLITATGQRVTLRCSPRSGDLSVYWYQQSLDQGLQFLIQYYNGEERAKGNILERFSAQQFPDLHSELNLSSLELGDSALYFCASSGGTGPYEQYFGPGTRLTVT.